This entry concerns a single T cell receptor (beta chain). Its antigen is unknown. The data were taken from a study of T cell responses to AZD1222 COVID-19 vaccine. Study results and caveats: Spike-specific TCR breadth and depth grew following two AZD1222 doses. Just a handful of AZD1222 recipients were seropositive at baseline. Targeting of unmutated variant regions was reportedly seen in nearly half of spike-specific TCRs.

Using immunoSEQ multiplex PCR, the repertoire was profiled, and TCRdb retains in-frame clones only, with some absent. Among approximately 150,000 clones listed, roughly 90% were seen once. The CDR3 extends over 13 amino acids. Trimming pared 1 base from V and 8 bases from J, leaving 11 bases between. From germline, CDR1 is SGHAT and CDR2 FQNNGV. The V call is TRBV11-2, the J call TRBJ1-1; D not resolved. Source: peripheral blood, taken 28 days after the second AZD1222 dose. This receptor was obtained from an adult who received the AZD1222 COVID-19 vaccine. CDR3 residues: CASSLGWEREAFF. CDR3 DNA: TGTGCCAGCAGCTTAGGTTGGGAGCGAGAAGCTTTCTTT.